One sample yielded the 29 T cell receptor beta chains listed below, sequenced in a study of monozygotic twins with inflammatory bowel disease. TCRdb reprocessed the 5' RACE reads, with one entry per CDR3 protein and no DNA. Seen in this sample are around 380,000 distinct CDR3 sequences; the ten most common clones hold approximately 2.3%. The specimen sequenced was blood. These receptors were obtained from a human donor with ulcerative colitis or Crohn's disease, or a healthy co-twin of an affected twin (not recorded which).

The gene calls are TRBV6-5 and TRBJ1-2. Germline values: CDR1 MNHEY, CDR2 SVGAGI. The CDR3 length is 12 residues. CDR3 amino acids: CASLDENYGYTF.

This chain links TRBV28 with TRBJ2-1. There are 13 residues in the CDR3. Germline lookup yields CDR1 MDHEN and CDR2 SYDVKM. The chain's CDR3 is CASSSPSNNEQFF.

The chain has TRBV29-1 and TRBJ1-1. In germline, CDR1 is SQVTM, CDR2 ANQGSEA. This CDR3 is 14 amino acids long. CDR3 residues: CSVAADNMNTEAFF.

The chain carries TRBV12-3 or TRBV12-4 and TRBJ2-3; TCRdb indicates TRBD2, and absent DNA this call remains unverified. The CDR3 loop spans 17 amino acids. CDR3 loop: CASSLFRTSGSTDTQYF.

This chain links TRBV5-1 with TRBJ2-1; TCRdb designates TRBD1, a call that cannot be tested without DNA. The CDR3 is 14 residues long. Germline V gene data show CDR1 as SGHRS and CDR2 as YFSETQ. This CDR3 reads CASSSPDSYNEQFF.

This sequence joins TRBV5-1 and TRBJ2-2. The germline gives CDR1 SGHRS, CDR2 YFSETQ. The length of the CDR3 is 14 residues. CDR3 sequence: CASSLLGFTGELFF.

The CDR3 reads CASSLEPEQFF. The chain links TRBV7-9 to TRBJ2-1. The CDR3 contains 11 residues. The germline V gene has CDR1 SEHNR and CDR2 FQNEAQ (reference sequence).

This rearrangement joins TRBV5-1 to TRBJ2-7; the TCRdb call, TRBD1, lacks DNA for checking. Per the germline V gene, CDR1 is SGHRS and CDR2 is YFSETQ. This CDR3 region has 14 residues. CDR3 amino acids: CASSSAGGHYEQYF.

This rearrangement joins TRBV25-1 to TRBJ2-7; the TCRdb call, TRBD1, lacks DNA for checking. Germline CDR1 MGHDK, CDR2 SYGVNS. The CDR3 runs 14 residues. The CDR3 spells CASSEYGQAYEQYF.

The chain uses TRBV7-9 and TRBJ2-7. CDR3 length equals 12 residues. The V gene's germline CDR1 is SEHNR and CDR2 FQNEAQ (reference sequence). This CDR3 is CASSAQYYEQYF.

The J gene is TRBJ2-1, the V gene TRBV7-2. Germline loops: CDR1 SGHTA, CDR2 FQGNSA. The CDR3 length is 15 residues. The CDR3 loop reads CASSRDTTPYNEQFF.

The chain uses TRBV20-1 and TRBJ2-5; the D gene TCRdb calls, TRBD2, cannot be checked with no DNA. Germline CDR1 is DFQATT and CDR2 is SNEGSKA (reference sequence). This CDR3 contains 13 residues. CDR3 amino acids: CSARDRGRETQYF.

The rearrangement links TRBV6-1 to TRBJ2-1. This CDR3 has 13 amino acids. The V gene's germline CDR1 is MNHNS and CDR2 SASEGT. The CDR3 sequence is CASNTEIFNEQFF.

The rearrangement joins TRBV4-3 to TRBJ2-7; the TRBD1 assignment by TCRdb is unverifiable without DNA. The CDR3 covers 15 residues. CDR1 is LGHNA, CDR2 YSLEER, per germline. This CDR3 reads CASSPDRGSSYEQYF.

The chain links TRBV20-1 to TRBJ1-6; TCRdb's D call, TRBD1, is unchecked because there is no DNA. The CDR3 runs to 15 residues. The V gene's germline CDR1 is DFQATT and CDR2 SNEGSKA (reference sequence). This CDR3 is CSASRTGALNSPLHF.

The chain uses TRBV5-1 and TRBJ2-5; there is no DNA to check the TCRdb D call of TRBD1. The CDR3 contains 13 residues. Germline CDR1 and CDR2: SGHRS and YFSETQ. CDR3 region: CASSTGTEETQYF.

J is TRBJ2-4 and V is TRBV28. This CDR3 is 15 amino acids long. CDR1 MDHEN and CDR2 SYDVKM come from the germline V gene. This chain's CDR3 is CASSRVALAKNIQYF.

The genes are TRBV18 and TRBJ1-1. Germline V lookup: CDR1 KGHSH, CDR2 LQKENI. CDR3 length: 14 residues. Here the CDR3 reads CASSFSPIGEEAFF.

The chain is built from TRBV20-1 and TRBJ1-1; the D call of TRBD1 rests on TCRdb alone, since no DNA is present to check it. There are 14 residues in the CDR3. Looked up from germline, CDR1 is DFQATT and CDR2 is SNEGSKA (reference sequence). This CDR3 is CSAGQGALATEAFF.

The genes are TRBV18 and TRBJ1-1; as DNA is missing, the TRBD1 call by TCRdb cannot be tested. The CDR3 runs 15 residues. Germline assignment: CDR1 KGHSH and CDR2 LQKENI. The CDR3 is CASSPGQGKGTEAFF.

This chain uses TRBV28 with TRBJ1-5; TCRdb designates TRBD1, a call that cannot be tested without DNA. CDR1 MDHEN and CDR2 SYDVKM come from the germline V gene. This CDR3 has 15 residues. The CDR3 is CASSIGTGGIWPQHF.

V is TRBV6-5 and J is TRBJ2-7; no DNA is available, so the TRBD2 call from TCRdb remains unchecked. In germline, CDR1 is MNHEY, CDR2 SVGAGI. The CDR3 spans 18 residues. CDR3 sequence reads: CASSYRGLAGGISYEQYF.

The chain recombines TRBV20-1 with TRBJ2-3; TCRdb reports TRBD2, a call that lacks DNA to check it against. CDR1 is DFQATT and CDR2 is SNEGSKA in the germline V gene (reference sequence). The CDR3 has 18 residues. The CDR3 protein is CSARGVDSGRPSTDTQYF.

CDR3 amino acids: CASSLKVSTEAFF. The chain joins TRBV12-3 or TRBV12-4 to TRBJ1-1. This CDR3 spans 13 amino acids.

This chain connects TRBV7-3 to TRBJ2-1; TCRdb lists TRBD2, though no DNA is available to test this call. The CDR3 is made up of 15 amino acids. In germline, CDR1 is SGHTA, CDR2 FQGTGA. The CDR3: CASSSVAGPSNEQFF.

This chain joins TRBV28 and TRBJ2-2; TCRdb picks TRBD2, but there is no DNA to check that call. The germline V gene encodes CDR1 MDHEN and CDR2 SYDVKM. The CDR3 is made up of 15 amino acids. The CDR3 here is CASSLGRGNTGELFF.

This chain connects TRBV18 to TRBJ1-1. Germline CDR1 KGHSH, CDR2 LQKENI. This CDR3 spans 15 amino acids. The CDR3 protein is CASSPPSGSNTEAFF.

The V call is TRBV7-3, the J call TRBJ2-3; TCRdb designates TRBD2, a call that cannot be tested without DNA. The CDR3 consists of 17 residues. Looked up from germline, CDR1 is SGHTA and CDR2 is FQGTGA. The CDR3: CASSLNRPGLAGDTQYF.

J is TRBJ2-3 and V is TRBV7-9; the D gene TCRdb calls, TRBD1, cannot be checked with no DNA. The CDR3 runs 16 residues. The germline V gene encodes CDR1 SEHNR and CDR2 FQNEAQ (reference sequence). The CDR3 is CASSNSRTGSSSTQYF.